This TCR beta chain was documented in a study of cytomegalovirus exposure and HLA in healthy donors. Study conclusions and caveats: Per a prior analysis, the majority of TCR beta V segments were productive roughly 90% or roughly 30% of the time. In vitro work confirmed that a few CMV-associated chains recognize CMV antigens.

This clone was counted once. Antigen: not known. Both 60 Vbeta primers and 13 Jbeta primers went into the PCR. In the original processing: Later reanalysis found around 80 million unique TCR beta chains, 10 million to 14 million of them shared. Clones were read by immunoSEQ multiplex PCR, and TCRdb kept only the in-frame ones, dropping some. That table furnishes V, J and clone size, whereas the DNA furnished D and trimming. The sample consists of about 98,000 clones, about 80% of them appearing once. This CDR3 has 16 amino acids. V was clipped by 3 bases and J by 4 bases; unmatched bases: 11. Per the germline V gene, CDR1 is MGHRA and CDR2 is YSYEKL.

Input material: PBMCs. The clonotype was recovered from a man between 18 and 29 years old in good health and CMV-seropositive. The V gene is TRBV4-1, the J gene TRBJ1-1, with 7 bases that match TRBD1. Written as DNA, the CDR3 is TGCGCCAGCAGCCAGGAATCGACAGGGAAAAGCACTGAAGCTTTCTTT. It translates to CASSQESTGKSTEAFF.